Below are 20 T cell receptor beta chains sequenced from a single sample in a study of CD8+ T cells in alopecia areata (dated by TCRdb to the late 2010s). What the time point label conveys for this sample: baseline before oral tofacitinib. Receptors were amplified or captured by the immunoSEQ multiplex PCR assay. RNA was extracted from all samples and reverse transcribed into cDNA, which served as template for TCR sequencing. TCRdb mirrors the immuneACCESS table, restricted to in-frame sequences. Some clones are absent from its copies; in checked studies, under half trace to an unresolved V gene, and the reason for the others is unknown. The sample table records over 100,000 clones; almost 50% of these occur just once. The top ten constitute 15% to 20% of the sample. Sequences were derived from CD8+ T cells sorted from blood, sampled at week 0. These TCRs come from a human donor with alopecia areata.

This clone was seen a handful of times. The chain has TRBV15 and TRBJ2-5, with a possible D match to TRBD2 (6 bases). Deletions cut 5 bases from V and 0 bases from J, with 7 bases between. The CDR3 loop spans 13 amino acids. In germline, CDR1 is LNHNV, CDR2 YYDKDF (reference sequence). CDR3 protein: CATSAGNQETQYF. CDR3 sequence (DNA): TGTGCCACCAGCGCGGGGAACCAAGAGACCCAGTACTTC.

The chain couples TRBV5-6 to TRBJ2-7; a weak D match, TRBD1 (5 bases). The ends were cut back, 2 bases at V and 4 bases at J, with 10 bases in the middle. The CDR3 loop spans 13 amino acids. Germline V gives CDR1 SGHDT, CDR2 YYEEEE. The CDR3, as DNA: TGTGCCAGCAGCTTCGACGCAGGGTACGAGCAGTACTTC. Its translation: CASSFDAGYEQYF.

This clone was detected once. This chain links TRBV9 with TRBJ2-6, with 7 bases lining up with TRBD1. The V and J ends lost 4 bases and 0 bases, in that order; junction bases with no gene match: 4. Germline-derived CDR1 and CDR2 are SGDLS and YYNGEE. This CDR3 comprises 16 residues. This chain's CDR3 is CASSMNRGSGANVLTF. The CDR3 DNA sequence: TGTGCCAGCAGCATGAACAGGGGCTCTGGGGCCAACGTCCTGACTTTC.

This chain connects TRBV7-9 to TRBJ1-2; TRBD1 might be the D (6 bases). V lost 6 bases and J lost 4, with 27 bases in between. The CDR3 runs to 18 residues. From germline, CDR1 is SEHNR and CDR2 FQNEAQ (reference sequence). The CDR3 nucleotides are TGTGCCAGCAGGATTAAGGGGGATCCTATACCCTCCTTCTATGGCTACACCTTC. It yields the protein CASRIKGDPIPSFYGYTF.

The V gene is TRBV30, the J gene TRBJ1-1; D gene unclear. V was trimmed by 3 bases and J by 3 bases, leaving 8 bases between them. This CDR3 is built from 12 residues. Germline V gives CDR1 GTSNPN, CDR2 SVGIG (reference sequence). CDR3 nucleotide sequence: TGTGCCTGGAGCGCGGGATACACTGAAGCTTTCTTT. Amino acid sequence: CAWSAGYTEAFF.

About this clone itself: This likely came from a read error, as a far larger clone is one base away. The V and J genes are TRBV5-4 and TRBJ2-1; 12 bases are shared with TRBD2. The CDR3 loop spans 15 amino acids. Unmatched junction bases numbered 4, after V lost 4 bases and J lost 5 bases. CDR1 SGHNT and CDR2 YYREEE come from the germline V gene (reference sequence). The CDR3 coding sequence is TGTGCCAGCAGCCAAGGACTAGCGGGGAACAATGAGCAGTTCTTC. It codes for CASSQGLAGNNEQFF.

This clone was seen more than once but under ten times. The rearrangement uses TRBV2 and TRBJ2-7; D unresolved. Germline V gives CDR1 SNHLY, CDR2 FYNNEI. This CDR3 contains 16 residues. Trimming removed 6 bases from V and 3 bases from J, with 21 bases in between. The CDR3 nucleotides are TGTGCCAGCAGCCGAAACACAGCGACCCCCTTCTACGAGCAGTACTTC. Its protein is CASSRNTATPFYEQYF.

The rearrangement uses TRBV11-2 and TRBJ2-7; D gene uncertain. The CDR3 length is 17 residues. The germline V gene has CDR1 SGHAT and CDR2 FQNNGV. Between the trimmed V and J ends, which lost 5 bases and 0 bases, there was a span of 20 bases. The CDR3 protein is CASSPALDVWSSYEQYF. The CDR3 coding sequence is TGTGCCAGCAGCCCGGCGTTGGATGTATGGAGCTCCTACGAGCAGTACTTC. Filled out from reference TRBV11-2 and TRBJ2-7, the complete variable domain reads EAGVAQSPRYKIIEKRQSVAFWCNPISGHATLYWYQQILGQGPKLLIQFQNNGVVDDSQLPKDRFSAERLKGVDSTLKIQPAKLEDSAVYLCASSPALDVWSSYEQYFGPGTRLTVT.

This chain uses TRBV27 with TRBJ1-1; D unresolved. The V end was cut by 6 bases, the J end by 0 bases, with 8 bases between. This CDR3 region has 13 residues. The germline V gene encodes CDR1 MNHEY and CDR2 SMNVEV (reference sequence). The CDR3 protein is CASRVGMNTEAFF. CDR3 sequence (DNA): TGTGCCAGCAGAGTTGGCATGAACACTGAAGCTTTCTTT.

This clone was picked up a small number of times. A much larger clone differs by one base, so this may be a read error. The rearrangement links TRBV15 to TRBJ2-3; 11 positions match TRBD2. Germline V lookup: CDR1 LNHNV, CDR2 YYDKDF (reference sequence). V dropped 1 base and J dropped 4; count of bases not matched to a gene: 1. The CDR3 has 15 amino acids. The CDR3 sequence is CATSRVSGGADTQYF. CDR3 DNA: TGTGCCACCAGCAGAGTTAGCGGGGGGGCAGATACGCAGTATTTT.

This rearrangement joins TRBV9 to TRBJ2-7; D gene ambiguous. The CDR3 has 15 amino acids. V shed 3 bases and J shed 2 bases, with 15 bases lying between them. The germline V gene has CDR1 SGDLS and CDR2 YYNGEE. The DNA of the CDR3 is TGTGCCAGCAGCGAGGATGACGTGGGGACCTACGAGCAGTACTTC. Its protein is CASSEDDVGTYEQYF.

This chain links TRBV4-1 with TRBJ2-3, with D perhaps given as TRBD1 or TRBD2 (5 bases each). This CDR3 contains 16 residues. Per the germline V gene, CDR1 is MGHRA and CDR2 is YSYEKL. V gave up 0 bases and J gave up 1 base, with 11 bases separating them. Written as DNA, the CDR3 is TGCGCCAGCAGCCAAGAAGAGGGGCGGGGCACAGATACGCAGTATTTT. This gives the protein CASSQEEGRGTDTQYF.

This rearrangement joins TRBV4-3 to TRBJ1-5; D ambiguous. CDR3 length: 14 residues. Trimming took 3 bases from V and 0 from J, leaving 6 bases between them. Germline CDR1 and CDR2: LGHNA and YSLEER. This CDR3 reads CASSHHISNQPQHF. The CDR3 DNA follows: TGCGCCAGCAGCCATCATATTAGCAATCAGCCCCAGCATTTT.

This chain uses TRBV27 with TRBJ2-5, with 8 positions matching TRBD2. The CDR3 sequence is 14 residues long. V shed 2 bases and J 7 bases; nucleotides not matched to a gene: 6. CDR1 and CDR2 (germline): MNHEY, SMNVEV (reference sequence). CDR3 loop: CASSLGSGVGTQYF. The CDR3 DNA reads as TGTGCCAGCAGTTTAGGTAGCGGGGTCGGGACCCAGTACTTC.

The V call is TRBV11-2, the J call TRBJ2-7; D uncertain. The CDR3 is 12 residues long. Trimming pared 0 bases from V and 6 bases from J, leaving 6 bases between. The germline CDR1 and CDR2 sequences are SGHAT and FQNNGV. The CDR3 DNA reads as TGTGCCAGCAGCTTAGATCCAGCCGAGCAGTACTTC. Amino acid sequence: CASSLDPAEQYF.

This clone was seen only a few times. V and J are TRBV19 and TRBJ1-1; 7 bases agree with TRBD1. The trim removed 10 bases at V and 0 bases at J, leaving 5 bases unmatched. Germline CDR1 and CDR2: LNHDA and SQIVND (reference sequence). The CDR3 is 13 residues long. The CDR3, as DNA: TGTGCCACAATGGACAGGATGAACACTGAAGCTTTCTTT. This translates into CATMDRMNTEAFF.

V gene TRBV29-1 combines with J gene TRBJ2-7; D might be TRBD1 (5 bases). V lost 3 bases and J 10 bases, leaving 13 bases between the germline ends. The CDR3 has 11 residues. Germline CDR1 reads SQVTM; CDR2 reads ANQGSEA. The CDR3 bases are TGCAGCGTTGACAAAGACAGAGAACAGTACTTC. Protein: CSVDKDREQYF.

This clone was counted only a few times. The J gene is TRBJ2-4, the V gene TRBV5-6; tentatively, D is TRBD1 (6 bases). Trimming removed 4 bases at V and 8 bases at J, with 13 bases between. The CDR3 length is 13 residues. Germline CDR1 is SGHDT and CDR2 is YYEEEE. The CDR3 region is CASSPPGEHIQYF. The CDR3 coding sequence is TGTGCCAGCAGCCCGCCAGGGGAACACATTCAGTACTTC.

For this clone: The sample holds other DNA sequences that translate to the same CDR3. The V and J genes are TRBV29-1 and TRBJ2-7; D gene unclear. Germline V gene sequence: CDR1 SQVTM, CDR2 ANQGSEA. The V gene lost 6 bases and the J gene lost 1 base, with 4 bases spanning the gap. The CDR3 sequence is 10 residues long. For the CDR3, the DNA is TGCAGCGTCCTTTCCTACGAGCAGTACTTC. It yields the protein CSVLSYEQYF.

This clone is labeled as medium-sized. The V and J genes are TRBV6-4 and TRBJ2-1; 13 nucleotides match TRBD2. Trimming at V came to 3 bases and at J to 7 bases, leaving 0 bases not matched to a gene. CDR3 length: 14 residues. CDR1 and CDR2 from the germline V gene are MRHNA and SNTAGT. The CDR3 loop is CASSELAGGNEQFF. DNA of the CDR3: TGTGCCAGCAGTGAACTAGCGGGGGGGAATGAGCAGTTCTTC.